One sample yielded the 4 T cell receptor beta chains listed below, sequenced in a study of spatial heterogeneity in lung cancer. General study points: How many expanded intratumoral alpha and beta TCRs were present tracked the tumor mutation count, which was a count of nonsynonymous mutations.

This sample's time point: sample taken at primary tumor resection. Via MiXCR, TCRdb re-called the 5' RACE reads, giving one row per CDR3 protein. The profile shows 7,500 to 10,000 distinct CDR3 sequences, around 51% of them singletons. No antigen is known for these receptors. Sequenced material: lung tumor tissue, taken at surgery. These TCRs come from a female donor with early-stage non-small cell lung cancer.

This chain uses TRBV25-1 with TRBJ2-1, with D hard to call. This CDR3 contains 11 residues. Trimming took 7 bases from V and 4 from J, leaving 5 bases between them. Germline V CDR1 and CDR2: MGHDK, SYGVNS. The CDR3 region has the DNA TGTGCCAGCAATAGTTACAATGAGCAGTTCTTC. It yields the protein CASNSYNEQFF.

This clonotype came up a few times. The genes are TRBV12-3 or TRBV12-4 and TRBJ1-1; D is possibly TRBD1 (5 bases). Trimming took 10 bases from V and 0 from J, leaving 12 bases between them. The CDR3 length is 13 residues. CDR3 region: CATRTSMNTEAFF. DNA for the CDR3: TGTGCCACCCGGACATCCATGAACACTGAAGCTTTCTTT.

The chain combines TRBV7-2 with TRBJ2-1; D is unresolved. This CDR3 has 15 residues. The V gene's germline CDR1 is SGHTA and CDR2 FQGNSA. The V gene lost 1 base and the J gene lost 2 bases, with 9 bases spanning the gap. Written as DNA, the CDR3 is TGTGCCAGCAGCTTAGGGTTAGGGACCTACAATGAGCAGTTCTTC. Protein product: CASSLGLGTYNEQFF.

The chain carries TRBV18 and TRBJ1-1; possibly TRBD1 for D (5 bases). The CDR3 sequence is 16 residues long. V was trimmed by 7 bases and J by 1 base, leaving 19 bases between them. Germline V gene lookup returns CDR1 KGHSH and CDR2 LQKENI. CDR3 DNA sequence: TGTGCCAGCTTCCCGTTACCGACAGTGCAGAACACTGAAGCTTTCTTT. As protein: CASFPLPTVQNTEAFF.